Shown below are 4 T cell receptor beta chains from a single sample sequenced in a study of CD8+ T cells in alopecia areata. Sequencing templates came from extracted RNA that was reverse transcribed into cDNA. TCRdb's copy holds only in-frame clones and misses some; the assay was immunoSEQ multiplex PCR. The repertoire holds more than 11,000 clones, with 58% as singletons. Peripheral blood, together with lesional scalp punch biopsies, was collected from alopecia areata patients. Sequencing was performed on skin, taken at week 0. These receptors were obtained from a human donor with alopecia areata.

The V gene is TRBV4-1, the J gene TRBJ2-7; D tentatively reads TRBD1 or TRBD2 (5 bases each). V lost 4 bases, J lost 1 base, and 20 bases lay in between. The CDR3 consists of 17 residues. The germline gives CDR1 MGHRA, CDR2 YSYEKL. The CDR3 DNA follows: TGCGCCAGCAGCCCATTCTGGTTTCAGGGACCTTCCTACGAGCAGTACTTC. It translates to CASSPFWFQGPSYEQYF.

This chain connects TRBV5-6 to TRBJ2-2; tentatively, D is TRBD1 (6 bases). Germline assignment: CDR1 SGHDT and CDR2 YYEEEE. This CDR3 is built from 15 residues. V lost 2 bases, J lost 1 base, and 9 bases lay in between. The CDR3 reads CASSFLGQNTGELFF. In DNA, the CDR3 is TGTGCCAGCAGCTTCTTGGGACAGAACACCGGGGAGCTGTTTTTT.

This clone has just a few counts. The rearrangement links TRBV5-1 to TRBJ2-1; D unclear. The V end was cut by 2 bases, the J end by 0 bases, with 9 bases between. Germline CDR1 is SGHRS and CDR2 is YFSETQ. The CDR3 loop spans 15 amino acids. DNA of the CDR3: TGCGCCAGCAGCTTTACTACCAACTCCTACAATGAGCAGTTCTTC. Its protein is CASSFTTNSYNEQFF. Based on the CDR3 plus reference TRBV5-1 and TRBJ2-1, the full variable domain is KAGVTQTPRYLIKTRGQQVTLSCSPISGHRSVSWYQQTPGQGLQFLFEYFSETQRNKGNFPGRFSGRQFSNSRSEMNVSTLELGDSALYLCASSFTTNSYNEQFFGPGTRLTVL.

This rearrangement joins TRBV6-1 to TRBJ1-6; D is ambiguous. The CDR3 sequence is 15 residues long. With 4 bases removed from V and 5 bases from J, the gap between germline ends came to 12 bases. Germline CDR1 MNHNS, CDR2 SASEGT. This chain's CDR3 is CASSGYSFDNSPLHF. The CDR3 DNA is TGTGCCAGCAGTGGGTATTCCTTCGATAATTCACCCCTCCACTTT.